A single sample gave rise to the 18 T cell receptor beta chains below, sequenced in a study of blood T cell repertoires in COVID-19. The assay was immunoSEQ multiplex PCR, and TCRdb's table has in-frame clones only and misses some. The sample records about 200,000 clones, 85% being singletons. Sequencing used peripheral blood. The receptor source for this set is a woman aged 70-85 years with COVID-19, enrolled during active disease.

This chain links TRBV10-3 with TRBJ1-2, with 11 bases fitting TRBD1. The CDR3 extends over 14 amino acids. Germline assignment: CDR1 ENHRY and CDR2 SYGVKD. J lost 6 bases, V lost 7 bases, and 7 bases had no gene match. The CDR3 bases are TGTGCCATCACCTCCGGGACAGGGGGTGATGGCTACACCTTC. It codes for CAITSGTGGDGYTF.

This CDR3 is CACHPGTTGAKTEAFF. In nucleotides, the CDR3 is TGTGCCTGCCACCCAGGGACGACAGGGGCTAAAACTGAAGCTTTCTTT. The rearrangement joins TRBV30 to TRBJ1-1; TRBD1 aligns across 8 bases. The CDR3 spans 16 residues. Germline V lookup: CDR1 GTSNPN, CDR2 SVGIG (reference sequence). The V segment lost 6 bases and the J segment 5 bases; nucleotides outside the gene matches: 17. Using reference TRBV30 and TRBJ1-1 for the parts outside the CDR3, the full variable domain is SQTIHQWPATLVQPVGSPLSLECTVEGTSNPNLYWYRQAAGRGLQLLFYSVGIGQISSEVPQNLSASRPQDRQFILSSKKLLLSDSGFYLCACHPGTTGAKTEAFFGQGTRLTVV.

The rearrangement links TRBV19 to TRBJ2-1, with 11 bases aligning to TRBD2. V was pared by 3 bases and J by 3 bases, with 4 bases of the junction left unmatched. Germline V gives CDR1 LNHDA, CDR2 SQIVND (reference sequence). CDR3 length: 16 residues. The CDR3 DNA is TGTGCCAGTAGTATCTTTAGCGGGGGGGTCTACAATGAGCAGTTCTTC. The encoded protein is CASSIFSGGVYNEQFF. The whole variable domain, remainder taken from reference TRBV19 and TRBJ2-1, is DGGITQSPKYLFRKEGQNVTLSCEQNLNHDAMYWYRQDPGQGLRLIYYSQIVNDFQKGDIAEGYSVSREKKESFPLTVTSAQKNPTAFYLCASSIFSGGVYNEQFFGPGTRLTVL.

This chain connects TRBV19 to TRBJ2-2; the match to TRBD1 covers 9 bases. V lost 10 bases and J lost 4; bases outside the gene matches: 7. The length of the CDR3 is 14 residues. Germline loops: CDR1 LNHDA, CDR2 SQIVND (reference sequence). The CDR3 DNA is TGTGCCAAAACGGGGGACAGGGTCACCGGGGAGCTGTTTTTT. As protein: CAKTGDRVTGELFF.

The chain has TRBV9 and TRBJ2-5, with TRBD2 matching 9 bases. The CDR3 contains 15 residues. The J segment lost 5 bases and the V segment lost 0 bases, leaving 5 bases of the junction unmatched. CDR1 is SGDLS, CDR2 YYNGEE, per germline. CDR3 sequence: CASSVGRGGLETQYF. In nucleotides, the CDR3 is TGTGCCAGCAGCGTAGGGCGGGGGGGCCTTGAGACCCAGTACTTC.

The V and J genes are TRBV12-5 and TRBJ2-5; 9 positions match TRBD2. The junction had 2 bases not matched to a gene; V was cut back by 4 bases and J by 2 bases. Per germline, CDR1 LGHNT and CDR2 FRNRAP. The CDR3 has 14 amino acids. CDR3 region: CASGSGLAQETQYF. The CDR3 DNA reads TGTGCTAGTGGTTCGGGACTAGCTCAAGAGACCCAGTACTTC.

The chain combines TRBV6-5 with TRBJ2-2, with a tentative D call TRBD2 (5 bases). Trimming took 2 bases from V and 7 from J, leaving 8 bases between them. There are 13 residues in the CDR3. Germline values: CDR1 MNHEY, CDR2 SVGAGI. DNA for the CDR3: TGTGCCAGCAGTTACGAGGGCGGCGGGGAGCTGTTTTTT. This translates into CASSYEGGGELFF.

At least ten counts were recorded for this clone. The chain links TRBV19 to TRBJ1-4; D gene ambiguous. CDR3 length equals 16 residues. CDR1 and CDR2 from the germline V gene are LNHDA and SQIVND (reference sequence). Trimming pared 4 bases from V and 0 bases from J, leaving 12 bases between. CDR3: CASSTLGRTTNEKLFF. In nucleotides, the CDR3 is TGTGCCAGTAGTACCCTGGGGAGAACAACTAATGAAAAACTGTTTTTT.

The CDR3 is CASSPGTGRSGSGNTIYF. CDR3 DNA: TGTGCCAGCAGCCCCGGGACAGGGAGGTCAGGCTCTGGAAACACCATATATTTT. The genes are TRBV11-3 and TRBJ1-3, with 9 bases fitting TRBD1. Germline V gives CDR1 SGHNT, CDR2 YENEEA. With 5 bases clipped from V and 0 bases from J, the junction kept 11 bases outside the gene matches. CDR3 length equals 18 residues.

This rearrangement joins TRBV30 to TRBJ1-1; D is undetermined. CDR1 is GTSNPN and CDR2 is SVGIG in the germline V gene (reference sequence). The V end was cut by 4 bases, the J end by 0 bases, with 9 bases between. The CDR3 extends over 13 amino acids. The DNA of the CDR3 is TGTGCCTGGACCGTGGACTTGAACACTGAAGCTTTCTTT. Translation gives CAWTVDLNTEAFF.

The genes are TRBV30 and TRBJ2-4; no clear D gene. CDR3 length equals 13 residues. The ends were cut back, 2 bases at V and 6 bases at J, with 11 bases in the middle. The germline gives CDR1 GTSNPN, CDR2 SVGIG (reference sequence). The CDR3 sequence: CAWSRTNSNIQYF. In DNA, the CDR3 is TGTGCCTGGAGTCGCACTAACTCAAACATTCAGTACTTC.

The chain uses TRBV6-2 or TRBV6-3 and TRBJ1-1; maybe TRBD1 (6 bases). Trimming took off 5 bases at V and 4 bases at J, with 14 bases between the two ends. CDR3 size: 14 residues. Germline assignment: CDR1 MNHEY and CDR2 SVGEGT. CDR3 in amino acids: CASSTPQGSTEAFF. In DNA form, the CDR3 reads TGTGCCAGCAGTACTCCACAGGGTTCCACTGAAGCTTTCTTT.

Of note for this clone: One end of the junction varies from germline; a read error may be responsible. The gene calls are TRBV7-9 and TRBJ2-1; 8 positions match TRBD2. This CDR3 has 13 amino acids. Looked up from germline, CDR1 is SEHNR and CDR2 is FQNEAQ (reference sequence). The chain's CDR3 is CASRATGGPLWVF. The CDR3, as DNA: TGTGCCAGCAGGGCTACGGGGGGGCCTTTGTGGGTCTTC.

Remarks on this clone: Distinct nucleotide sequences in the sample also encode this CDR3. V gene TRBV6-2 or TRBV6-3 combines with J gene TRBJ2-7; D ambiguous. Germline CDR1 MNHEY, CDR2 SVGEGT. CDR3 size: 13 residues. The V end lost 0 bases, the J end lost 2 bases, and 5 bases lay between the germline ends. The CDR3 nucleotides read TGTGCCAGCAGTTACTCTAGTCCCTACGAGCAGTACTTC. Amino acid sequence: CASSYSSPYEQYF.

In its sample, this clone was seen a few times. V gene TRBV11-2 combines with J gene TRBJ2-1, with D possibly being TRBD2 (6 bases). This CDR3 comprises 18 residues. CDR1 is SGHAT and CDR2 is FQNNGV in the germline V gene. Trimming shortened V by 1 base and J by 6 bases, and 22 bases separated the two germline ends. CDR3 region: CASSLVASGPGVFNEQFF. As DNA, the CDR3 is TGTGCCAGCAGCTTAGTTGCCAGCGGGCCGGGAGTGTTCAATGAGCAGTTCTTC.

The chain links TRBV4-3 to TRBJ1-6; a possible D gene is TRBD1 (6 bases). Germline V gene data show CDR1 as LGHNA and CDR2 as YSLEER. V lost 1 base, J lost 8 bases, and 15 bases lay in between. The CDR3 spans 16 residues. The chain's CDR3 is CASSQGSSRGHSPLHF. CDR3 nucleotides: TGCGCCAGCAGCCAAGGCTCCTCCAGGGGACATTCACCCCTCCACTTT.

V usage is TRBV7-3 and J usage is TRBJ1-1, with D possibly matching TRBD1 (5 bases). The CDR3 length is 14 residues. Trimming pared 6 bases from V and 4 bases from J, leaving 15 bases between. Germline CDR1 and CDR2: SGHTA and FQGTGA. The CDR3 coding sequence is TGTGCCAGCAGATGGGACTCTTCAACCACTGAAGCTTTCTTT. The encoded protein is CASRWDSSTTEAFF.

This sequence joins TRBV27 and TRBJ2-7, with D possibly being TRBD2 (5 bases). The V gene lost 3 bases and the J gene lost 2 bases, with 14 bases spanning the gap. This CDR3 region has 15 residues. Germline assignment: CDR1 MNHEY and CDR2 SMNVEV (reference sequence). The CDR3 sequence is CASSFMRVPPYEQYF. Written as DNA, the CDR3 is TGTGCCAGCAGTTTCATGCGGGTCCCCCCCTACGAGCAGTACTTC.